What follows is one TCR beta chain and its context. Its antigen is unknown. Original methodology: Quality scores were absent from the junction-only immunoSEQ sequences, so filtering differed. Clones were read by immunoSEQ multiplex PCR, and TCRdb kept only the in-frame ones, dropping some. V, J and clone size were drawn from that table, and D and trimming were deduced from the DNA. The repertoire includes over 2 million clones, around 95% of them detected once, and 0.1% to 0.15% sits in the top ten. This sample was taken from a study of shared clonotypes between healthy human individuals. Study findings and constraints: A handful of donors showed sharing of around 5% of naive CD4 clonotypes.

All donors were healthy HIV-negative adults lacking recent acute infections or vaccinations. In the CD4+ fraction, cells were divided into CD45RA+ naive and CD45RA-negative memory subsets. This receptor was obtained from a man aged 18 to 30 in good health. Sequencing was performed on naive CD4+ T cells sorted from blood. Sample subset: CD45RA+ positively selected.

The CDR3 loop reads CASSSGLAGVDEQYF. The CDR3 region has the DNA TGTGCCAGCAGCTCAGGACTAGCGGGAGTCGACGAGCAGTACTTC. The chain carries TRBV7-2 and TRBJ2-7; 13 bases fit TRBD2. The V and J ends lost 4 bases and 5 bases, in that order; junction bases with no gene match: 5. This CDR3 region has 15 residues. Germline-derived CDR1 and CDR2 are SGHTA and FQGNSA.